This is a list of T cell receptor beta chains from one sample in a study of cytomegalovirus exposure and HLA in healthy donors. Profiling relied on immunoSEQ multiplex PCR, and the TCRdb table lists in-frame clones only, not all of them. The sample shows roughly 120,000 clones, approximately 80% of them seen only once. Sequencing input: PBMCs. All receptors derive from a woman aged 30 to 39 in good health and CMV-seronegative. The CDR3 runs from the conserved cysteine through the conserved F or W. The order of the fields is D gene, J gene, V gene, CDR3 protein. A D gene is named only where the DNA matches it firmly.

d_call: .; j_call: TRBJ1-1; v_call: TRBV7-9; cdr3_aa: CASAGDRRAFF
d_call: .; j_call: TRBJ2-1; v_call: TRBV9; cdr3_aa: CASSVEPSVYNEQFF
d_call: .; j_call: TRBJ1-1; v_call: TRBV6-1; cdr3_aa: CASQRGLDTEAFF
d_call: .; j_call: TRBJ1-1; v_call: TRBV11-2; cdr3_aa: CASSSRGGTGLSLNTEAFF
d_call: .; j_call: TRBJ2-1; v_call: TRBV15; cdr3_aa: CATSRGQARDEQFF
d_call: TRBD1; j_call: TRBJ2-1; v_call: TRBV27; cdr3_aa: CASIRTGGVYNEQFF
d_call: .; j_call: TRBJ2-2; v_call: TRBV28; cdr3_aa: CASSGRVTGELFF
d_call: .; j_call: TRBJ1-6; v_call: TRBV6-1; cdr3_aa: CASILGGSYNSPLHF
d_call: TRBD1; j_call: TRBJ1-2; v_call: TRBV19; cdr3_aa: CASSRTGPANYGYTF
d_call: TRBD1; j_call: TRBJ2-1; v_call: TRBV5-6; cdr3_aa: CASSLGQGAYNEQFF
d_call: .; j_call: TRBJ1-1; v_call: TRBV18; cdr3_aa: CASSQEEGEVGMNTEAFF
d_call: .; j_call: .; v_call: TRBV4-1; cdr3_aa: CASSLVVAEAYEQYF
d_call: TRBD2; j_call: TRBJ2-3; v_call: TRBV6-1; cdr3_aa: CASSGGRGVTDTQYF
d_call: .; j_call: TRBJ1-5; v_call: TRBV19; cdr3_aa: CASSIVTESNQPQHF
d_call: TRBD1; j_call: TRBJ2-2; v_call: TRBV19; cdr3_aa: CASKPRQGEITGELFF
d_call: .; j_call: TRBJ2-3; v_call: TRBV19; cdr3_aa: CASNDRSGSTDTQYF
d_call: TRBD2; j_call: TRBJ2-1; v_call: TRBV28; cdr3_aa: CASSFGGGREFF
d_call: TRBD2; j_call: TRBJ2-6; v_call: TRBV7-2; cdr3_aa: CASSFSGETGANVLTF
d_call: TRBD2; j_call: TRBJ2-5; v_call: TRBV15; cdr3_aa: CATSREWRERGETQYF
d_call: TRBD2; j_call: TRBJ2-5; v_call: TRBV9; cdr3_aa: CASSGGLAGGETQYF
d_call: .; j_call: TRBJ2-7; v_call: TRBV7-9; cdr3_aa: CASSLDRSLYEQYF
d_call: .; j_call: TRBJ2-1; v_call: TRBV5-4; cdr3_aa: CASSLDGAGYNEQFF
d_call: .; j_call: TRBJ2-7; v_call: TRBV15; cdr3_aa: CATSREGGTYEQYF
d_call: .; j_call: TRBJ2-3; v_call: TRBV6-5; cdr3_aa: CASSYGGTDTQYF